This TCR beta chain was found in a study of blood T cell repertoires in COVID-19. Per the authors' pipeline: The authors estimated nucleated cell counts from reference gene primer amplification. Produced via immunoSEQ multiplex PCR; TCRdb's table is partial and in-frame only. Clonal size and the V and J genes are those of that table, whereas D and trimming came from the DNA. The sample contains 85,000 to 130,000 clones, about 90% of which appear only once. CDR3 length: 13 residues. Losses at the gene ends were 4 bases for V and 6 bases for J; bases not matched to a gene: 6. The V gene's germline CDR1 is LNHDA and CDR2 SQIVND (reference sequence).

The chain uses TRBV19 and TRBJ2-7, with 7 bases lining up with TRBD1. What was sequenced was peripheral blood. The clonotype comes from a man in his forties or fifties with acute or convalescent COVID-19. CDR3 in amino acids: CASSTSRQGEQYF. CDR3 bases: TGTGCCAGTAGTACTTCCCGACAGGGCGAGCAGTACTTC.